Ten or more counts support the clone carrying this T cell receptor beta chain. The antigen is unknown. Each CDR3 protein is one row after TCRdb ran MiXCR on the 5' RACE reads. The sample yields hundreds of thousands of distinct CDR3 sequences, 15% to 20% seen once. The data originate from a study of T-cell memory formation after mild COVID-19. Background on the study: TCR clusters largely stayed donor specific. Study findings and constraints: Memory from before infection featured some responding clones, which suggests cross-reactive memory joined. While clones contracting from day 15 to 85 were balanced between CD4 and CD8, later expanders leaned CD4+.

Germline V gene lookup returns CDR1 SGHRS and CDR2 YFSETQ. The trim removed 4 bases at V and 0 bases at J, leaving 9 bases unmatched. The CDR3 length is 16 residues. Sequencing used PBMCs or a T cell subset sorted from them (not recorded which). This chain joins TRBV5-1 and TRBJ1-2, with 7 bases that match TRBD1. The sequence was obtained from an adult woman who had mild COVID-19 (a few samples of this study predate the infection). Cell type and time point are not known. CDR3 loop: CASSPTGWSPNYGYTF. For the CDR3, the DNA is TGCGCCAGCAGCCCGACAGGGTGGTCTCCTAACTATGGCTACACCTTC.